The subject of this entry is one TCR beta chain. Its cognate antigen has yet to be identified. No much larger clone exists at a distance of one base, and base qualities are not known. The immunoSEQ Assay, a bias-controlled multiplex PCR, was used to amplify TCRbeta CDR3 regions from genomic DNA. The source study handled its data this way. The number of nucleated cells in each sample was estimated by amplification of reference gene primers within the assay. To quantify the absolute abundance of each unique TCRbeta CDR3 rearrangement, sequence reads were collapsed and filtered. For each sample, productive Simpson clonality was calculated as the square root of Simpson's diversity index over productive rearrangements. Entries here come from immuneACCESS through TCRdb and include only in-frame sequences with V and J called. Some clones fail to appear in such tables; in the studies checked, an unresolved V gene covers under half of the shortfall, and the cause of the remainder is unknown. Clone size and the V and J calls come from that table; the DNA yielded D and trimming. Within this sample are approximately 180,000 clones, with 87% of them counted one time only. The ten most abundant clones make up roughly a fifth of the sample.

The data originate from a study of blood T cell repertoires in COVID-19 (dated by TCRdb to 2018 to 2021). Regarding the research as a whole: Collaborator samples came from the United States, Italy and Spain and covered acute and convalescent phases of COVID-19. Deeply sampled blood TCRbeta repertoires from subjects exposed to, actively infected with, or recovered from COVID-19 were included in the dataset. Where HLA class I and class II types were available, the types were taken from metadata supplied by the sample provider, not from assay-based typing. The samples were drawn from two sources: the first 160 participants of the ongoing ImmuneRACE study, and 1,254 subjects contributed by 6 global collaborators. The prospective study material was composed of cDNA or gDNA derived from T cells, B-cell-depleted T cells, or PBMCs. Nearly every sample came with metadata listing a de-identified subject ID, COVID-19 status, age in years and sex. A freely available public database, intended as a resource for researchers studying the immune response to SARS-CoV-2, is where the repertoires were released.

General study outcomes and caveats: The amount of clinical and demographic metadata varied by source and participant and was provided uncurated.

The collaborating institutions used their own protocols to collect whole blood in K2EDTA tubes. For TCRbeta analysis, collaborator samples were shipped as frozen whole blood, as isolated PBMCs, or as DNA extracted from either sample type. V and J lose 10 bases and 6 bases, and a span of 15 bases separates them. Measured from the cysteine to the phenylalanine, the CDR3 is 12 residues long. Only the CDR3 region is kept as DNA, spanning 36 bases read in frame from base 1. The germline V gene (reference sequence) yields SEHNR for CDR1 and FQNEAQ for CDR2. This receptor was obtained from a man in his sixties with active or convalescent COVID-19. This chain joins TRBV7-9 to TRBJ2-5; TRBD2 is perhaps the D gene, given 6 matching bases. Sequenced input: peripheral blood. The nucleotide sequence is given as TGTGCCACCGGAGGGGCGGCAAAGACCCAGTACTTC. This translates into CATGGAAKTQYF.